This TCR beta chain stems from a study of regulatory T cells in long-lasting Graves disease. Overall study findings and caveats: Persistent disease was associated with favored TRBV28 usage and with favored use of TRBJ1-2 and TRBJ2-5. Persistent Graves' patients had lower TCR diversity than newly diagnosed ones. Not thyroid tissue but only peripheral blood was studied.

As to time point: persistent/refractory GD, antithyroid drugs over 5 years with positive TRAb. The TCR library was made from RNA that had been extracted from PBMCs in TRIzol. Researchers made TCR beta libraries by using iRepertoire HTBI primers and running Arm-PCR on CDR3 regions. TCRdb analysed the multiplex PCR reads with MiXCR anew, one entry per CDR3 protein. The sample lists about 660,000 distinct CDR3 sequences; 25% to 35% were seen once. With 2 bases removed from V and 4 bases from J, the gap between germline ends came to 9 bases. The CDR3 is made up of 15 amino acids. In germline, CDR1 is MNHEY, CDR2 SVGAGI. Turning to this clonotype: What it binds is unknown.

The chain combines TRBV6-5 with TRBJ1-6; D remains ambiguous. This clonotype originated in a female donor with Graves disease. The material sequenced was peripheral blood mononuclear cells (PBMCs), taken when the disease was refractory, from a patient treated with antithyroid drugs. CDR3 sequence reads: CASSYAGRYNSPLHF. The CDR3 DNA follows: TGTGCCAGCAGTTACGCAGGCAGATATAATTCACCCCTCCACTTT.